The T cell receptor beta chain described here comes from a study of regulatory T cells in long-lasting Graves disease. General observations from the study: Comparison showed that persistent patients shared more public clonotypes (under 3,000) than new patients (roughly 970). Thyroid tissue was not studied; only peripheral blood was.

This clonotype was seen ten or more times. Its matching antigen is unknown. The authors built TCR beta libraries using iRepertoire HTBI primers and Arm-PCR of CDR3 regions. TCRdb re-called the multiplex PCR reads through MiXCR, storing one row per CDR3 protein. This sample has 300,000 to 500,000 distinct CDR3 sequences, with less than 25% found just once. Time point denoted: persistent/refractory GD, antithyroid drugs over 5 years with positive TRAb. Extracted PBMC RNA gave rise to the TCR library. The CDR3 has 15 amino acids. In germline, CDR1 is MNHEY, CDR2 SVGAGI. Trimming shortened V by 4 bases and J by 3 bases, and 13 bases separated the two germline ends.

The clonotype comes from a female donor with Graves disease. The chain couples TRBV6-5 to TRBJ1-5; weak D call: TRBD1 (5 bases). The specimen comprised peripheral blood mononuclear cells (PBMCs), sampled when the disease was refractory, from a patient treated with antithyroid drugs. The CDR3 nucleotides read TGTGCCAGCAGTTCACTCGGGACTACCAATCAGCCCCAGCATTTT. Protein: CASSSLGTTNQPQHF.